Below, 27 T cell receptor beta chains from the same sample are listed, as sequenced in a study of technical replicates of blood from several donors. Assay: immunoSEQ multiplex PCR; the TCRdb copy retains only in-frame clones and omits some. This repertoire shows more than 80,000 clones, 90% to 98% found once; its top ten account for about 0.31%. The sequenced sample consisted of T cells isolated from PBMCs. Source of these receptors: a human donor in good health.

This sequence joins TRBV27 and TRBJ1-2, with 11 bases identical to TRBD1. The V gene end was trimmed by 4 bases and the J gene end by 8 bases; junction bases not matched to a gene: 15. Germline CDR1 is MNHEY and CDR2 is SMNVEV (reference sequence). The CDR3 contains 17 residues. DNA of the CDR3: TGTGCCAGCAGTTCGAATATTCGGACAGGGGGCCTTCAAGGCTACACCTTC. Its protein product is CASSSNIRTGGLQGYTF.

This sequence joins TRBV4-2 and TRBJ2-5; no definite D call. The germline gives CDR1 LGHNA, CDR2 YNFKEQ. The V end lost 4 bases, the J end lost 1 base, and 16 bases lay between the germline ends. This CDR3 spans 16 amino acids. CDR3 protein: CASSPSRAGIQETQYF. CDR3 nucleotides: TGTGCCAGCAGCCCCTCAAGAGCCGGTATCCAAGAGACCCAGTACTTC.

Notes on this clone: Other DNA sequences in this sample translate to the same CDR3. CDR3 residues: CASSPDRGLYEQYF. CDR3 in DNA: TGCGCCAGCAGCCCGGACAGGGGGCTTTACGAGCAGTACTTC. The rearrangement joins TRBV5-1 to TRBJ2-7; TRBD1 matches at 11 bases. This CDR3 is 14 amino acids long. Germline V lookup: CDR1 SGHRS, CDR2 YFSETQ. Trimming at V came to 4 bases and at J to 4 bases, leaving 4 bases not matched to a gene.

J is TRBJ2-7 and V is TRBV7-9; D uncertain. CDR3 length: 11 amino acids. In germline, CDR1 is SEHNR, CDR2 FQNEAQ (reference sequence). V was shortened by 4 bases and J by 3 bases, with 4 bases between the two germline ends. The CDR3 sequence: CASSWSYEQYF. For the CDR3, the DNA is TGTGCCAGCAGCTGGAGCTACGAGCAGTACTTC.

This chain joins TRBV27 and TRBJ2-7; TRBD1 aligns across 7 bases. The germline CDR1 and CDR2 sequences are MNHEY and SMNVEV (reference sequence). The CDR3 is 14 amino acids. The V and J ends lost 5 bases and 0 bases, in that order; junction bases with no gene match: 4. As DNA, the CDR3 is TGTGCCAGCAGTCCGGGACAGCTCTCCTACGAGCAGTACTTC. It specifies CASSPGQLSYEQYF.

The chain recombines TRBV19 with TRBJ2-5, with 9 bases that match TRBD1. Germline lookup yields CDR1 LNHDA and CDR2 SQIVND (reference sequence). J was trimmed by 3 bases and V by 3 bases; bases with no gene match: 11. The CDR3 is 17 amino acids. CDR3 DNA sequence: TGTGCCAGTAGTATTTTAGGCGGCCGGACAGGGGAAGAGACCCAGTACTTC. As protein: CASSILGGRTGEETQYF.

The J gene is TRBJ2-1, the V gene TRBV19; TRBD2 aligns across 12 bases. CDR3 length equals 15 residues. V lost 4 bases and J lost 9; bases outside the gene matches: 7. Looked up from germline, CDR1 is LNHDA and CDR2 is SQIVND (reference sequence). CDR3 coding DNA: TGTGCCAGTAGTACCGGACTAGCGGGACGGCTTGAGCAGTTCTTC. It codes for CASSTGLAGRLEQFF.

The CDR3 nucleotides read TGTGCCAGCAGCACAGTGAACACTGAAGCTTTCTTT. This translates into CASSTVNTEAFF. The genes are TRBV27 and TRBJ1-1, with D unresolved. Germline V lookup: CDR1 MNHEY, CDR2 SMNVEV (reference sequence). CDR3 length equals 12 residues. The V gene lost 6 bases and the J gene lost 0 bases, with 5 bases spanning the gap.

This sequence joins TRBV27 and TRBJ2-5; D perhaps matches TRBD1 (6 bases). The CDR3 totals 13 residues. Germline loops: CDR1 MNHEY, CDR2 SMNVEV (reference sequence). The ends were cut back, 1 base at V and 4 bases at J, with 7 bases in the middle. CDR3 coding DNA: TGTGCCAGCAGTTTATGGGGGCCAGAGACCCAGTACTTC. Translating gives CASSLWGPETQYF.

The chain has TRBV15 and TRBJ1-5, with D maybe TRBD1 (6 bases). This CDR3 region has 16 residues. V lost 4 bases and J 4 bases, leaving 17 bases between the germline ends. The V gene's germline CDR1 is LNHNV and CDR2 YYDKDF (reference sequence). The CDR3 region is CATSTRGGLGNQPQHF. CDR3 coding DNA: TGTGCCACCAGCACCCGGGGGGGCCTAGGTAATCAGCCCCAGCATTTT. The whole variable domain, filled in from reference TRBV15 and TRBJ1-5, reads DAMVIQNPRYQVTQFGKPVTLSCSQTLNHNVMYWYQQKSSQAPKLLFHYYDKDFNNEADTPDNFQSRRPNTSFCFLDIRSPGLGDTAMYLCATSTRGGLGNQPQHFGDGTRLSIL.

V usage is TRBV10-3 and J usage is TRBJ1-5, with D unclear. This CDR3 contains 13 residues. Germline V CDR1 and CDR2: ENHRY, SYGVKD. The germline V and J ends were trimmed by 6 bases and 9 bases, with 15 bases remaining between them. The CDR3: CAIRQTPEGPQHF. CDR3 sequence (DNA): TGTGCCATCAGGCAAACTCCAGAGGGGCCCCAGCATTTT.

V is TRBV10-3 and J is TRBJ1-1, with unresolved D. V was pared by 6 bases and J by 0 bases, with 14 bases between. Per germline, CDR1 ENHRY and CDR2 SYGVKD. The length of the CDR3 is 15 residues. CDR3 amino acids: CAIRIQQNMNTEAFF. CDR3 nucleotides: TGTGCCATCAGGATACAACAGAATATGAACACTGAAGCTTTCTTT.

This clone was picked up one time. The CDR3: CASSSGNSYNEQFF. The CDR3 coding sequence is TGCGCCAGCAGTAGCGGGAACTCCTACAATGAGCAGTTCTTC. This chain uses TRBV5-1 with TRBJ2-1; TRBD2 matches at 8 bases. This CDR3 spans 14 amino acids. Trimming removed 5 bases from V and 0 bases from J; junction bases left unmatched: 1. Germline assignment: CDR1 SGHRS and CDR2 YFSETQ.

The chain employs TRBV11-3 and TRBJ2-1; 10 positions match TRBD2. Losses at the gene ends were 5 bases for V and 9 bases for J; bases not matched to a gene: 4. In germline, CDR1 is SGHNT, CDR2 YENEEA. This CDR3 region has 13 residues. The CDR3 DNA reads TGTGCCAGCAGCCCGGGACTAGCGAGTGAGCAGTTCTTC. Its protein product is CASSPGLASEQFF.

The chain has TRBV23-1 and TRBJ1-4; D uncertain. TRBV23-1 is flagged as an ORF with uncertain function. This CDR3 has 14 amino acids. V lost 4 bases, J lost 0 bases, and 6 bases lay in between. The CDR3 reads CASSRGATNEKLFF. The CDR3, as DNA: TGCGCCAGCAGTCGGGGAGCAACTAATGAAAAACTGTTTTTT.

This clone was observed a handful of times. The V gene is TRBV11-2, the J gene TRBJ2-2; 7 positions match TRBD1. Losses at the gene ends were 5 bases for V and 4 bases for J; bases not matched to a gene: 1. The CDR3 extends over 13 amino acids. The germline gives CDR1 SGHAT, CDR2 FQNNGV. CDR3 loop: CASSKGATGELFF. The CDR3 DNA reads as TGTGCCAGCAGCAAGGGGGCCACCGGGGAGCTGTTTTTT.

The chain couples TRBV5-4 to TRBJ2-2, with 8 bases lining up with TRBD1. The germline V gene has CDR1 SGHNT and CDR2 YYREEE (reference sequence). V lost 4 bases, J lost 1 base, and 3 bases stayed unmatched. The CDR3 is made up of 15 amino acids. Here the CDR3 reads CASSPGTGNTGELFF. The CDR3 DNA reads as TGTGCCAGCAGCCCGGGGACAGGGAACACCGGGGAGCTGTTTTTT.

This CDR3 is CASSSGGQGSYEQYF. As DNA, the CDR3 is TGTGCCAGCAGTTCAGGCGGACAAGGCTCCTACGAGCAGTACTTC. The chain carries TRBV6-6 and TRBJ2-7, with D maybe TRBD1 (5 bases). V was clipped by 4 bases and J by 0 bases, with 13 bases between them. Germline CDR1 and CDR2: MNHNY and SVGAGI (reference sequence). This CDR3 is built from 15 residues.

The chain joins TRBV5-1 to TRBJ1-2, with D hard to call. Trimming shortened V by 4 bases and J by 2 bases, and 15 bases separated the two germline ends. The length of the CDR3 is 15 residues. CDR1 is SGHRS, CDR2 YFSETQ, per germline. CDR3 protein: CASSRLGLYNYGYTF. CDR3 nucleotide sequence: TGCGCCAGCAGCCGCCTGGGCCTTTACAACTATGGCTACACCTTC. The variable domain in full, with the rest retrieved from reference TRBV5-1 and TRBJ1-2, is KAGVTQTPRYLIKTRGQQVTLSCSPISGHRSVSWYQQTPGQGLQFLFEYFSETQRNKGNFPGRFSGRQFSNSRSEMNVSTLELGDSALYLCASSRLGLYNYGYTFGSGTRLTVV.

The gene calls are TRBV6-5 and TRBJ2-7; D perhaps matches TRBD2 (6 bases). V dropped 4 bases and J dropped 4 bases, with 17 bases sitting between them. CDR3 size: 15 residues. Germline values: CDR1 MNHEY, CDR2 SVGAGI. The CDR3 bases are TGTGCCAGCAGTTCTACTAGCAGCCTAACATACGAGCAGTACTTC. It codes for CASSSTSSLTYEQYF.

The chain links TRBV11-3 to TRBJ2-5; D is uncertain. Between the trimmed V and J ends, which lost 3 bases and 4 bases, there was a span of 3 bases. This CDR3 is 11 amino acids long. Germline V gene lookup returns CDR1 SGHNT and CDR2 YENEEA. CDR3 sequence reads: CASSFGETQYF. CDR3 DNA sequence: TGTGCCAGCAGCTTCGGAGAGACCCAGTACTTC. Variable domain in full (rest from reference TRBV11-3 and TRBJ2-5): EAGVVQSPRYKIIEKKQPVAFWCNPISGHNTLYWYLQNLGQGPELLIRYENEEAVDDSQLPKDRFSAERLKGVDSTLKIQPAELGDSAVYLCASSFGETQYFGPGTRLLVL.

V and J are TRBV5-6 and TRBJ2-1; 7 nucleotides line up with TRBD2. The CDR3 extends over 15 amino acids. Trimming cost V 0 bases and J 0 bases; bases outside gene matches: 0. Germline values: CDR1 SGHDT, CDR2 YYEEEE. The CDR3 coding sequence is TGTGCCAGCAGCTTGGGGGGGGGCTCCTACAATGAGCAGTTCTTC. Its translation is CASSLGGGSYNEQFF.

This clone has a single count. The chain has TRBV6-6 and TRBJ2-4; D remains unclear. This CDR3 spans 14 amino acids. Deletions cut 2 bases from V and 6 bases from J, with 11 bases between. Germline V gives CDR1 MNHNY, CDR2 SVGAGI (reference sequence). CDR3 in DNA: TGTGCCAGCAGTTACAACGCGGCCCCAAACATTCAGTACTTC. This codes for CASSYNAAPNIQYF.

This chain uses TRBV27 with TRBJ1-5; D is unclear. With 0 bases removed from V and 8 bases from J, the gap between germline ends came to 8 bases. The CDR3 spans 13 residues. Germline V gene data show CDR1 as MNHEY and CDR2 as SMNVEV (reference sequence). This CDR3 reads CASSLSRVEPQHF. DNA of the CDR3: TGTGCCAGCAGTTTATCGAGGGTGGAGCCCCAGCATTTT.

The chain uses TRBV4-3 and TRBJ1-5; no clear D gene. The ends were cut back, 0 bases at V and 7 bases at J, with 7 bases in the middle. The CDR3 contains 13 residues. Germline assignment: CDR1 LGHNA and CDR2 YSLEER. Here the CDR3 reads CASSQDNGQPQHF. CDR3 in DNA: TGCGCCAGCAGCCAAGATAACGGGCAGCCCCAGCATTTT.

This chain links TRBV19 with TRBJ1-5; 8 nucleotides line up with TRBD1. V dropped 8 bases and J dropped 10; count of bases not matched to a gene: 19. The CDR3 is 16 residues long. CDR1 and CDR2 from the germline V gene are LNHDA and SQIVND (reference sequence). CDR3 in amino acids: CASVSRTGTLGLPQHF. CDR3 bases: TGTGCCAGTGTATCCCGGACAGGGACACTCGGTCTACCCCAGCATTTT.

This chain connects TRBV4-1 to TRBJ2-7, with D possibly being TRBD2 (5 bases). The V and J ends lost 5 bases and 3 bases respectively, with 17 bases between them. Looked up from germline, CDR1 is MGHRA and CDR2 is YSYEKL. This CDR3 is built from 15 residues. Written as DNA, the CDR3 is TGCGCCAGCAGCGAGCTTTCGGGAAACAGCTACGAGCAGTACTTC. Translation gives CASSELSGNSYEQYF.